This T cell receptor (beta chain) was sequenced in a study of Ad26.COV2.S vaccination and SARS-CoV-2 variants (dated by TCRdb to 2020 to 2023). As for the study more broadly: Vaccine-arm donors were drawn from COV1001, a multicentre, randomized, double-blind, placebo-controlled phase I-IIa trial of Ad26.COV2.S in healthy adults. TCRbeta repertoire sequencing was used to assess the specificity and breadth of SARS-CoV-2-reactive T cell receptors after Ad26.COV2.S vaccination. Investigators remained blinded to trial group allocation during experiments and outcome assessment. Trial participants were randomized into five groups of five, in which low-dose or high-dose Ad26.COV2.S was given once or twice, or placebo was given on both occasions. A total of 32 samples were included in the TCR-sequenced set, comprising 19 Ad26.COV2.S vaccine recipients, 5 placebo recipients and 8 SARS-CoV-2 convalescent individuals. Ad26.COV2.S was administered intramuscularly at a dose of 5x10^10 or 1x10^11 viral particles, either as one shot or as two shots given 56 days apart. Broader findings and caveats from the paper: Higher spike-specific TCR breadth was observed in Ad26.COV2.S recipients than in placebo recipients (P = 0.0014). It was noted by the authors that total T cell responses may have been underestimated by the TCR breadth and depth analyses. After vaccination, spike-specific CD8+ and CD4+ T cell responses were reported to show substantial breadth. The study lacked the statistical power to compare responses across vaccine doses or regimens. Vaccine and placebo recipients had similar non-spike TCR breadth, a finding consistent with the vaccine containing only spike.

The immunoSEQ Assay was used to sequence TCRbeta CDR3 regions. After extraction, genomic DNA underwent amplification by bias-controlled multiplex PCR, followed by high-throughput sequencing. As for how the authors treated the data: To quantify the absolute abundance of every unique TCRbeta CDR3 region, sequences were collapsed and filtered. T cell fraction was estimated by normalizing TCRbeta template counts to usable DNA, which was measured by amplifying reference genes present in all nucleated cells. Repertoire TCRs were annotated as SARS-CoV-2-specific by exact matching of V gene, CDR3 amino acid sequence and J gene to a known reactive TCR set. The reference SARS-CoV-2 TCR set came from MIRA and was filtered for enrichment in COVID-19-positive ImmuneCODE repertoires, removing public or cross-reactive TCRs. Based on the MIRA antigens, annotated TCRs were further analysed at the level of specific ORF or position within ORF. Breadth was defined as annotated unique rearrangements over total unique productive rearrangements; depth was the summed frequency of those rearrangements. Two-sided Wilcoxon rank-sum tests were applied when comparing TCR breadth between groups. Imported from immuneACCESS, the table was reduced by TCRdb to in-frame sequences with V and J called. These copies leave out some clones; in studies compared against another copy, an unresolved V gene accounts for under half, and the cause of the remainder is not known. The D gene and trimming were derived from the DNA, and the V and J assignments and clone size from that table. The sample records about 410,000 clones, 80% to 90% of which are singletons. 3.5% of the sample is in the top ten clones.

Per the publication, the treatment or condition label means: roughly 19 received Ad26.COV2.S at low or high dose, single or two shots; roughly 5 received placebo; per-sample allocation not given. Repertoires of vaccine and placebo recipients were sequenced from samples collected on day 63 after the first injection. In Cohort 1b, 20 to 25 adults aged 18-55 years were enrolled at a single site in Boston, USA, between 29 July and 7 August 2020. Ad26.COV2.S was a replication-incompetent adenovirus type 26 vector expressing a prefusion-stabilized SARS-CoV-2 spike protein from the original Wuhan strain. On this clone: The antigen this receptor binds is unknown. No much larger clone is present one base from it, and per-base qualities are unavailable.

Including cysteine and phenylalanine, the CDR3 has 14 amino acids. Just the 42-base CDR3 DNA is kept, in frame starting at base 1. Trimming removed 4 bases from V and 1 base from J; the gene matches leave 1 base unexplained. Based on the germline V gene, the CDR1 and CDR2 sequences are SGHDT and YYEEEE. Sequencing used peripheral blood, obtained in a trial of Ad26.COV2.S vaccine versus placebo. The rearranged segments are TRBV5-6 and TRBJ2-5; 10 central bases correspond to TRBD1. The source is a person between 18 and 65 years old who received the Ad26.COV2.S COVID-19 vaccine or a placebo. The CDR3 protein sequence reads: CASSGTGVQETQYF. The base sequence is TGTGCCAGCAGCGGGACAGGGGTCCAAGAGACCCAGTACTTC.